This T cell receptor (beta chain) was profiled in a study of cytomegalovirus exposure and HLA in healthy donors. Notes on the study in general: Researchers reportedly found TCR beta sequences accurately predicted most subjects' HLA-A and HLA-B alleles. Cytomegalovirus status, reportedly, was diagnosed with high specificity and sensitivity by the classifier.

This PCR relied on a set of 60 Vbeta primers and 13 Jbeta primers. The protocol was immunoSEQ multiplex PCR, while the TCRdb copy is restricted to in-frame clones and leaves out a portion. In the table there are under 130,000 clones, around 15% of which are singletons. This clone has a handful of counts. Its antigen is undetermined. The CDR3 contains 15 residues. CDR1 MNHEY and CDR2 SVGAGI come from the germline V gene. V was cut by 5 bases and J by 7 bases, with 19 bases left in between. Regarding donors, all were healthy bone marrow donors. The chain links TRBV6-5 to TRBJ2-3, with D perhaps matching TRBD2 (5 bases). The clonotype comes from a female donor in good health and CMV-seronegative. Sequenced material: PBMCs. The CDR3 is CASSQDSVATNTQYF. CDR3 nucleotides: TGTGCCAGCAGTCAGGACTCGGTAGCTACAAATACGCAGTATTTT.